These 31 T cell receptor beta chains were all obtained from the same sample, sequenced in a study of T cells in Graves' hyperthyroidism and ophthalmopathy. Amplification targeted TCR beta CDR3 regions from RNA transcripts. An initial round of RT-PCR targeting the TCR CDR3 relied on the HTBI primer set. TCRdb reprocessed the multiplex PCR reads with MiXCR, giving one entry per CDR3 protein. The sample contains 550,000 to 600,000 distinct CDR3 sequences, approximately 15% of which appear only once. Input material: blood. These receptors came from a woman under 30 with Graves' ophthalmopathy.

In this sample, this clonotype turned up many times. This sequence joins TRBV24-1 and TRBJ2-7; TRBD1 matches at 7 bases. The CDR3 length is 16 residues. The germline V gene has CDR1 KGHDR and CDR2 SFDVKD. V dropped 4 bases and J dropped 2; count of bases not matched to a gene: 10. CDR3 loop: CATSDPLRDSPYEQYF. CDR3 bases: TGTGCCACCAGTGACCCACTCCGGGACAGCCCCTACGAGCAGTACTTC.

This clonotype has more than one count but fewer than ten. J is TRBJ1-5 and V is TRBV27; 8 nucleotides match TRBD1. The CDR3 consists of 14 residues. The J segment lost 7 bases and the V segment lost 5 bases, leaving 7 bases of the junction unmatched. Germline V gene sequence: CDR1 MNHEY, CDR2 SMNVEV (reference sequence). CDR3 coding DNA: TGTGCCAGCAGTCAAGACAGGGGCGGCCAGCCCCAGCATTTT. This translates into CASSQDRGGQPQHF.

This clonotype was picked up many times. The rearrangement uses TRBV28 and TRBJ1-2; 7 positions agree with TRBD1. CDR1 is MDHEN, CDR2 SYDVKM, per germline. This CDR3 region has 14 residues. J lost 2 bases, V lost 2 bases, and 2 bases had no gene match. The CDR3 spells CASSLPGQNYGYTF. The CDR3 DNA follows: TGTGCCAGCAGTTTACCGGGACAGAACTATGGCTACACCTTC.

This clonotype has a handful of counts. The chain combines TRBV9 with TRBJ2-1; 8 bases match TRBD1. Germline values: CDR1 SGDLS, CDR2 YYNGEE. The CDR3 sequence is 15 residues long. Losses at the gene ends were 0 bases for V and 5 bases for J; bases not matched to a gene: 4. CDR3 protein: CASSVAGTGDNEQFF. DNA of the CDR3: TGTGCCAGCAGCGTAGCAGGGACAGGAGACAATGAGCAGTTCTTC.

At least ten counts were recorded for this clonotype. The genes are TRBV12-3 or TRBV12-4 and TRBJ1-2, with TRBD1 as a possible D gene (6 bases). The CDR3 extends over 18 amino acids. V gave up 4 bases and J gave up 5 bases, with 26 bases separating them. The CDR3 is CASSSYRGGMVSPYGYTF. The CDR3 bases are TGTGCCAGCAGTTCATATAGGGGGGGTATGGTTTCTCCGTATGGCTACACCTTC.

This clonotype was observed at least ten times. The V gene is TRBV20-1, the J gene TRBJ2-1, with 9 bases aligning to TRBD2. With 0 bases clipped from V and 4 bases from J, the junction kept 10 bases outside the gene matches. Germline-derived CDR1 and CDR2 are DFQATT and SNEGSKA (reference sequence). CDR3 length: 17 residues. This CDR3 reads CSAREGSKTSGYNEQFF. In DNA, the CDR3 is TGCAGTGCTAGAGAGGGAAGTAAGACTAGCGGTTACAATGAGCAGTTCTTC.

The rearrangement joins TRBV20-1 to TRBJ1-1, with 7 bases fitting TRBD1. CDR3 size: 15 residues. Trimming removed 4 bases from V and 3 bases from J; junction bases left unmatched: 11. Germline values: CDR1 DFQATT, CDR2 SNEGSKA (reference sequence). CDR3 sequence: CSATLPQGGYTEAFF. DNA for the CDR3: TGCAGTGCTACGCTTCCGCAAGGGGGCTACACTGAAGCTTTCTTT.

Of note for this clonotype: A much more abundant neighbour one base away suggests this may be a read error. The chain couples TRBV6-2 or TRBV6-3 to TRBJ2-7; 9 bases fit TRBD1. The CDR3 sequence is 15 residues long. Germline-derived CDR1 and CDR2 are MNHEY and SVGEGT. The CDR3 region has the DNA TGTACCAGCAGCGGCTCTCCGGGACAGGGTTACGAGCAGTACTTC. This translates into CTSSGSPGQGYEQYF.

The sample holds a few counts of this clonotype. The chain links TRBV24-1 to TRBJ2-1; perhaps TRBD1 as D (5 bases). The V and J ends lost 6 bases and 0 bases respectively, with 8 bases between them. This CDR3 contains 14 residues. Germline lookup yields CDR1 KGHDR and CDR2 SFDVKD. DNA for the CDR3: TGTGCCACCAGTAAGGGGCGCTCCTACAATGAGCAGTTCTTC. This sequence encodes CATSKGRSYNEQFF.

In this sample, this clonotype turned up many times. The CDR3 protein is CASSTGQGAPLGSVDYGYTF. The DNA for the CDR3 is TGTGCCAGCAGTACCGGACAGGGGGCGCCTTTAGGTTCCGTTGACTATGGCTACACCTTC. The chain links TRBV12-3 or TRBV12-4 to TRBJ1-2; 11 nucleotides match TRBD1. The CDR3 consists of 20 residues. V shed 5 bases and J 3 bases; nucleotides not matched to a gene: 20.

This clonotype was seen at least ten times. This chain connects TRBV5-6 to TRBJ2-3; maybe TRBD2 (5 bases). Germline V gene data show CDR1 as SGHDT and CDR2 as YYEEEE. The CDR3 is 16 amino acids. V shed 0 bases and J shed 0 bases, with 11 bases lying between them. The DNA for the CDR3 is TGTGCCAGCAGCTTGGTTAGCGCAACTAGCACAGATACGCAGTATTTT. Encoded protein: CASSLVSATSTDTQYF.

This clonotype has ten or more counts. CDR3 in DNA: TGCAGTGCAACATTGACCGGGACAGGGGGCGAGCAGTACTTC. Amino acids: CSATLTGTGGEQYF. V usage is TRBV20-1 and J usage is TRBJ2-7; TRBD1 matches 11 bases. J was trimmed by 6 bases and V by 6 bases; bases with no gene match: 10. Germline CDR1 is DFQATT and CDR2 is SNEGSKA (reference sequence). This CDR3 is 14 amino acids long.

This clonotype has ten or more counts. CDR3: CASSVLAGGSSYNEQFF. CDR3 coding DNA: TGTGCCAGCAGTGTTCTAGCGGGAGGAAGCTCCTACAATGAGCAGTTCTTC. This rearrangement joins TRBV6-1 to TRBJ2-1; TRBD2 agrees at 11 bases. The CDR3 is 17 amino acids. Trimming took 4 bases from V and 0 from J; bases not matched to a gene: 5. CDR1 and CDR2 from the germline V gene are MNHNS and SASEGT.

This clonotype showed up many times. The chain links TRBV9 to TRBJ2-1; TRBD2 matches 15 bases. CDR3 length equals 19 residues. V gave up 1 base and J gave up 4 bases; unmatched junction bases: 9. Germline lookup yields CDR1 SGDLS and CDR2 YYNGEE. The CDR3 bases are TGTGCCAGCAGCGTACGCGGACTAGCGGGAGGGCCGAGGTACAATGAGCAGTTCTTC. Its translation is CASSVRGLAGGPRYNEQFF.

This clonotype was counted many times. This chain links TRBV9 with TRBJ2-1; TRBD2 aligns across 10 bases. Germline trimming cut 2 bases from V and 5 bases from J; bases unmatched to any gene: 4. The germline gives CDR1 SGDLS, CDR2 YYNGEE. This CDR3 contains 15 residues. The CDR3 is CASSVSGRENNEQFF. The CDR3 nucleotides read TGTGCCAGCAGCGTCAGCGGGAGGGAGAACAATGAGCAGTTCTTC. Supplemented by reference TRBV9 and TRBJ2-1, the full variable domain reads DSGVTQTPKHLITATGQRVTLRCSPRSGDLSVYWYQQSLDQGLQFLIQYYNGEERAKGNILERFSAQQFPDLHSELNLSSLELGDSALYFCASSVSGRENNEQFFGPGTRLTVL.

This clonotype was detected many times. V is TRBV13 and J is TRBJ2-5; possible D gene TRBD2, 6 bases. Trimming took off 1 base at V and 5 bases at J, with 14 bases between the two ends. Germline V gives CDR1 PRHDT, CDR2 FYEKMQ (reference sequence). The CDR3 extends over 15 amino acids. CDR3 loop: CASSLVEGKGETQYF. DNA for the CDR3: TGTGCCAGCAGCTTAGTGGAGGGGAAGGGCGAGACCCAGTACTTC.

This clonotype was counted at least ten times. The chain recombines TRBV4-2 with TRBJ2-3, with 7 bases lining up with TRBD2. The ends lost 0 bases at V and 6 bases at J; junction bases unmatched: 9. CDR1 LGHNA and CDR2 YNFKEQ come from the germline V gene. The CDR3 totals 16 residues. CDR3 protein: CASSQDPTGGGDTQYF. The CDR3 nucleotides read TGTGCCAGCAGCCAAGATCCAACGGGAGGTGGGGATACGCAGTATTTT.

The V and J genes are TRBV5-1 and TRBJ2-5; maybe TRBD2 (6 bases). Looked up from germline, CDR1 is SGHRS and CDR2 is YFSETQ. Trimming took off 0 bases at V and 3 bases at J, with 18 bases between the two ends. CDR3 size: 17 residues. The CDR3 DNA follows: TGCGCCAGCAGCTTGGATAGGGAGGCCTGGGGGGAAGAGACCCAGTACTTC. It yields the protein CASSLDREAWGEETQYF.

This clonotype was picked up many times. This chain's CDR3 is CASSPGSSYEQYF. The DNA for the CDR3 is TGTGCCAGCTCACCAGGGAGCTCCTACGAGCAGTACTTC. This chain links TRBV18 with TRBJ2-7; weak D call: TRBD2 (5 bases). CDR3 size: 13 residues. The V end was cut by 2 bases, the J end by 0 bases, with 5 bases between. Germline CDR1 and CDR2: KGHSH and LQKENI. Combining the CDR3 with reference TRBV18 and TRBJ2-7 gives the whole variable domain NAGVMQNPRHLVRRRGQEARLRCSPMKGHSHVYWYRQLPEEGLKFMVYLQKENIIDESGMPKERFSAEFPKEGPSILRIQQVVRGDSAAYFCASSPGSSYEQYFGPGTRLTVT.

This clonotype appeared many times. This chain joins TRBV28 and TRBJ2-1; 10 bases line up with TRBD1. The ends lost 6 bases at V and 7 bases at J; junction bases unmatched: 9. Germline CDR1 is MDHEN and CDR2 is SYDVKM. The CDR3 length is 15 residues. This CDR3 reads CASSPDRGPWNEQFF. Written as DNA, the CDR3 is TGTGCCAGCAGCCCCGACAGGGGGCCGTGGAATGAGCAGTTCTTC.

This clonotype was counted many times. The genes are TRBV27 and TRBJ1-1; maybe TRBD1 (5 bases). Germline V gene data show CDR1 as MNHEY and CDR2 as SMNVEV (reference sequence). V shed 7 bases and J shed 4 bases, with 19 bases lying between them. The length of the CDR3 is 15 residues. The CDR3 protein is CASNTRQSDGTEAFF. CDR3 sequence (DNA): TGTGCCAGCAATACCCGACAGTCGGATGGCACTGAAGCTTTCTTT.

The V call is TRBV6-2 or TRBV6-3, the J call TRBJ2-2, with 7 bases lining up with TRBD1. Germline CDR1 reads MNHEY; CDR2 reads SVGEGT. The CDR3 consists of 14 residues. V lost 6 bases, J lost 6 bases, and 7 bases stayed unmatched. CDR3 coding DNA: TGTGCCAGCAGGCCCCAGGGGGTTCCCGGGGAGCTGTTTTTT. Translated, it gives CASRPQGVPGELFF.

The chain's CDR3 is CASRRTGASSTEAFF. DNA for the CDR3: TGTGCCAGTAGAAGGACAGGGGCGTCTAGCACTGAAGCTTTCTTT. This chain joins TRBV19 and TRBJ1-1; 9 nucleotides agree with TRBD1. The germline V gene has CDR1 LNHDA and CDR2 SQIVND (reference sequence). The V gene end was trimmed by 6 bases and the J gene end by 4 bases; junction bases not matched to a gene: 9. The CDR3 is 15 amino acids.

There are many counts of this clonotype. The chain joins TRBV12-3 or TRBV12-4 to TRBJ2-3; unclear D gene. This CDR3 contains 14 residues. Deletions cut 2 bases from V and 5 bases from J, with 11 bases between. This CDR3 reads CASSLMGNEDTQYF. CDR3 nucleotides: TGTGCCAGCAGTTTAATGGGAAATGAAGATACGCAGTATTTT.

In its sample, this clonotype was seen many times. The chain carries TRBV7-2 and TRBJ2-7, with D possibly TRBD2 on 5 matching bases. The length of the CDR3 is 15 residues. Germline CDR1 is SGHTA and CDR2 is FQGNSA. V gave up 2 bases and J gave up 0 bases, with 11 bases separating them. This chain's CDR3 is CASSLPWGASYEQYF. CDR3 in DNA: TGTGCCAGCAGCTTACCCTGGGGAGCCTCCTACGAGCAGTACTTC.

This clonotype came up many times. The genes are TRBV30 and TRBJ1-1; D ambiguous. The V end was cut by 2 bases, the J end by 0 bases, with 4 bases between. Germline CDR1 is GTSNPN and CDR2 is SVGIG (reference sequence). This CDR3 has 12 residues. The CDR3 nucleotides read TGTGCCTGGAGTTGGGTGAACACTGAAGCTTTCTTT. Amino acids: CAWSWVNTEAFF.

The chain carries TRBV25-1 and TRBJ2-3; D possibly corresponds to TRBD2 (6 bases). CDR1 is MGHDK, CDR2 SYGVNS, per germline. Trimming shortened V by 5 bases and J by 0 bases, and 18 bases separated the two germline ends. This CDR3 is built from 17 residues. CDR3 in amino acids: CASSPLYGGGSTDTQYF. CDR3 DNA: TGTGCCAGCAGTCCATTATACGGGGGTGGGAGCACAGATACGCAGTATTTT.

This clonotype occurred many times. This chain joins TRBV27 and TRBJ1-2, with D hard to call. V was pared by 4 bases and J by 0 bases, with 15 bases between. This CDR3 has 16 amino acids. The germline CDR1 and CDR2 sequences are MNHEY and SMNVEV (reference sequence). The CDR3 sequence is CASSSSRVHPNYGYTF. For the CDR3, the DNA is TGTGCCAGCAGTTCCTCGAGAGTTCATCCTAACTATGGCTACACCTTC.

This sequence joins TRBV18 and TRBJ1-3; tentative D call: TRBD1 (5 bases). V lost 6 bases and J 1 base, leaving 13 bases between the germline ends. CDR1 is KGHSH, CDR2 LQKENI, per germline. CDR3 length: 15 residues. CDR3 region: CASSSWRGSGNTIYF. The CDR3 region has the DNA TGTGCCAGCTCCTCCTGGAGGGGATCTGGAAACACCATATATTTT.

This clonotype occurred a few times. V and J are TRBV9 and TRBJ2-7, with unresolved D. The germline CDR1 and CDR2 sequences are SGDLS and YYNGEE. Trimming stripped 0 bases from V and 7 bases from J, with 11 bases between. The CDR3 runs 13 residues. This CDR3 reads CASSVDPVLEQYF. Here the CDR3 DNA reads TGTGCCAGCAGCGTAGATCCCGTCCTGGAGCAGTACTTC.

The sample holds many counts of this clonotype. CDR3 in amino acids: CSAERDLHYNEQFF. CDR3 DNA sequence: TGCAGTGCTGAGCGGGATCTACATTACAATGAGCAGTTCTTC. The V gene is TRBV20-1, the J gene TRBJ2-1; 7 bases fit TRBD2. Germline V gives CDR1 DFQATT, CDR2 SNEGSKA (reference sequence). The CDR3 length is 14 residues. Trimming at V came to 5 bases and at J to 4 bases, leaving 8 bases not matched to a gene.